The clone carrying this T cell receptor beta chain has more than one count but fewer than ten. Its antigen remains unknown. This entry belongs to a study of T cells in Graves' hyperthyroidism and ophthalmopathy. Amplification of TCR beta CDR3 regions used RNA as the template. First-round RT-PCR with HTBI primers amplified the TCR CDR3 region. TCRdb re-called the multiplex PCR reads with MiXCR, one entry per CDR3 protein. The sample consists of approximately 520,000 distinct CDR3 sequences, roughly 20% of them appearing once. The V and J ends lost 2 bases and 7 bases respectively, with 9 bases between them. Germline V CDR1 and CDR2: SGDLS, YYNGEE. This CDR3 has 12 residues. The study, taken as a whole, reports: Clonotypes that were expanded in thyroid above 0.001 mostly appeared in blood too. Ophthalmopathy cases were set apart from stable hyperthyroidism by a 13 V-J model.

Sequenced input: blood. The receptor comes from a man younger than 30 with Graves' hyperthyroidism. The V call is TRBV9, the J call TRBJ1-1, with D tentatively TRBD1 (5 bases). The CDR3 sequence is CASSVTDREAFF. CDR3 DNA sequence: TGTGCCAGCAGCGTGACAGACCGTGAAGCTTTCTTT.